This TCR beta chain was sequenced in a study of blood T cell repertoires in COVID-19. Study-wide context: Donors in the United States, Italy and Spain gave samples during acute or convalescent COVID-19. The analysed material was cDNA or gDNA that came from T cells, B-cell-depleted T cells, or PBMCs.

In the original workflow: Amplification of reference gene primers was used by the study to estimate nucleated cell counts. The table came from immunoSEQ multiplex PCR; TCRdb's copy has only in-frame clones and leaves some out. That table is the source of V, J and clone size, and D and trimming were worked out from the DNA. In the table there are under 200,000 clones, approximately 84% of which are singletons. The CDR3 covers 17 residues. Germline V lookup: CDR1 LGHNA, CDR2 YNFKEQ. V dropped 3 bases and J dropped 6; count of bases not matched to a gene: 11. The material sequenced was peripheral blood. The source is a man aged 40-55 years who had recovered from COVID-19. The V gene is TRBV4-2, the J gene TRBJ1-4; the match to TRBD1 covers 9 bases. CDR3 sequence (DNA): TGTGCCAGCAGCCACATTTTCCCGGGACAGGGTGATGAAAAACTGTTTTTT. This gives the protein CASSHIFPGQGDEKLFF.